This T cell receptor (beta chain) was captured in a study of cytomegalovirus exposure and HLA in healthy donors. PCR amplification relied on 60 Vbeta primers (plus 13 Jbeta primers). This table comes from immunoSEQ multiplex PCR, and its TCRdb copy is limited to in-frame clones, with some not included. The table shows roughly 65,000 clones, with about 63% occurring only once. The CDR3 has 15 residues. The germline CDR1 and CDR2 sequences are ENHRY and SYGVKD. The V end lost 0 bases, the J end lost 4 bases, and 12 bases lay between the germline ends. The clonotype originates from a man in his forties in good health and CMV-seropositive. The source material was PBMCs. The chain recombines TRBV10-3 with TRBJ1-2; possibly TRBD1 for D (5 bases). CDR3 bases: TGTGCCATCAGTGAGTCGGGACTCCTAGCCTATGGCTACACCTTC. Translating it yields CAISESGLLAYGYTF.